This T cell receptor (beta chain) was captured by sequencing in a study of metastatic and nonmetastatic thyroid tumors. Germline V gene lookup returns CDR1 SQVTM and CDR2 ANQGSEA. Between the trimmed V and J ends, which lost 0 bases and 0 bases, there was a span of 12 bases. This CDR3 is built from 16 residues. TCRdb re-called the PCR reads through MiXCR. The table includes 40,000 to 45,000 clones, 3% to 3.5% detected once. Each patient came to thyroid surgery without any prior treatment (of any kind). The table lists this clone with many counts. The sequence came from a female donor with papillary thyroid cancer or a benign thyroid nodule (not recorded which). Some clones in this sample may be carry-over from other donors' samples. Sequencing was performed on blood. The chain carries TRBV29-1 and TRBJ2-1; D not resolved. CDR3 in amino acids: CSVEDTLLSSYNEQFF. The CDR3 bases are TGCAGCGTTGAAGACACACTCCTGAGCTCCTACAATGAGCAGTTCTTC.